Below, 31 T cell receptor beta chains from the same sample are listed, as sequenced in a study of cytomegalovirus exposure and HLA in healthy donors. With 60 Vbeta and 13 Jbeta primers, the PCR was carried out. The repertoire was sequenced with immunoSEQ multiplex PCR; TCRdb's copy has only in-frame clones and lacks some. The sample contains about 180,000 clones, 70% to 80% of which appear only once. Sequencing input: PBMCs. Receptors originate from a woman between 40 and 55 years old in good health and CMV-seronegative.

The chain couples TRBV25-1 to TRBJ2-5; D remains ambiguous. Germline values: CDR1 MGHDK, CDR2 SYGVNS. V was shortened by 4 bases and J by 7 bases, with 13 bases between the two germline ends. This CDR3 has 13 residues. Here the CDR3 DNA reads TGTGCCAGCAGTGTTCCTACTGCATTGACCCAGTACTTC. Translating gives CASSVPTALTQYF.

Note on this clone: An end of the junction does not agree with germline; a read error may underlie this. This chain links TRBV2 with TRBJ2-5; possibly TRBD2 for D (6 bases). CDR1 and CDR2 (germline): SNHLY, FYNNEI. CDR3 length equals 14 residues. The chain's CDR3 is CATSVEGAGETQYF. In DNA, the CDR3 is TGTGCCACCAGTGTAGAAGGGGCGGGGGAGACCCAGTACTTC.

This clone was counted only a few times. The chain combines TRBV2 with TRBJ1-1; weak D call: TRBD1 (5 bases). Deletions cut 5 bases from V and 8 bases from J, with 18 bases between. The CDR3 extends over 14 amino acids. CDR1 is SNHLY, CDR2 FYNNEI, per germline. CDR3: CASSKYPRQLEAFF. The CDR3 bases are TGTGCCAGCAGTAAATACCCAAGACAGTTGGAAGCTTTCTTT.

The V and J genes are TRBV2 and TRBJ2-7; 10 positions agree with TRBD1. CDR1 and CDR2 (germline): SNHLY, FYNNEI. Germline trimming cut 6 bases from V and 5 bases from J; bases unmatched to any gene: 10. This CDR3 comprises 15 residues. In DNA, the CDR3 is TGTGCCAGCAGAGCACTTAGGACAGGGGGGGACGAGCAGTACTTC. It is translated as CASRALRTGGDEQYF.

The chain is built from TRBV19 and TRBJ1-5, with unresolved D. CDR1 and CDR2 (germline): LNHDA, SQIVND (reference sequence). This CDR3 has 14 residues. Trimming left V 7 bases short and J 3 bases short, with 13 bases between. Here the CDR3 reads CASMEDFDNQPQHF. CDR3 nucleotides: TGTGCCAGTATGGAGGATTTCGACAATCAGCCCCAGCATTTT.

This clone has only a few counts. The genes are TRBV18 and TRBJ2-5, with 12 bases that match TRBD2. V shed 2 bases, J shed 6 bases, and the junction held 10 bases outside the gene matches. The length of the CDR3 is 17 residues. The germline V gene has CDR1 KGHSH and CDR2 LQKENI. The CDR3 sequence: CASSPSLAGGIVKTQYF. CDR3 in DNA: TGTGCCAGCTCACCATCCCTAGCGGGAGGGATAGTGAAGACCCAGTACTTC.

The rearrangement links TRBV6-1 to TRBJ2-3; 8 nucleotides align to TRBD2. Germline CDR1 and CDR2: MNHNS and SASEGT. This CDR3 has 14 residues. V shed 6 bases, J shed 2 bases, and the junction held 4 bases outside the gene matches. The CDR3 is CASSSGGATDTQYF. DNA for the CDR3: TGTGCCAGCAGCTCCGGGGGGGCCACAGATACGCAGTATTTT.

The DNA for the CDR3 is TGTGCCAGCAGTGACATATCAGGGGGTGACACTGAAGCTTTCTTT. Amino acids: CASSDISGGDTEAFF. The chain uses TRBV6-4 and TRBJ1-1; TRBD1 agrees at 7 bases. The CDR3 has 15 residues. V shed 2 bases, J shed 3 bases, and the junction held 6 bases outside the gene matches. The germline V gene encodes CDR1 MRHNA and CDR2 SNTAGT.

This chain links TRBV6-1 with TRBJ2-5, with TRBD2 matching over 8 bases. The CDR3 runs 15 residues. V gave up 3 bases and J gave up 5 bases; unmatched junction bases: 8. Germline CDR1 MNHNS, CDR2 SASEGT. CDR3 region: CASSESSGVRETQYF. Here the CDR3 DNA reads TGTGCCAGCAGTGAGAGTAGCGGGGTTCGGGAGACCCAGTACTTC.

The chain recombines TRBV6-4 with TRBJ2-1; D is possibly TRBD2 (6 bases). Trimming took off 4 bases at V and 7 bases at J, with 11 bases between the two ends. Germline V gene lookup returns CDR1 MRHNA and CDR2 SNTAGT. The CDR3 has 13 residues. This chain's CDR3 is CASSAPTSNEQFF. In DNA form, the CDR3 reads TGTGCCAGCAGTGCCCCGACTAGTAATGAGCAGTTCTTC.

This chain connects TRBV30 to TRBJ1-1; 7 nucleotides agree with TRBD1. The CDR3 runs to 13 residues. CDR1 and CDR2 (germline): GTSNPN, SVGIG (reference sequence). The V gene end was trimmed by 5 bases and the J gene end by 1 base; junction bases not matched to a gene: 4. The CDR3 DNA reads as TGTGCCTGGCAGGGACAGACGAACACTGAAGCTTTCTTT. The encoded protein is CAWQGQTNTEAFF.

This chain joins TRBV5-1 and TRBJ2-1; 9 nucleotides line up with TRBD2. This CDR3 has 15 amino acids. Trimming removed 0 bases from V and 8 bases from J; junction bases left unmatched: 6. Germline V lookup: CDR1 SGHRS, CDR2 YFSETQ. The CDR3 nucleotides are TGCGCCAGCAGCTTGGATAGCGGGAGAGGAGATGAGCAGTTCTTC. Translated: CASSLDSGRGDEQFF.

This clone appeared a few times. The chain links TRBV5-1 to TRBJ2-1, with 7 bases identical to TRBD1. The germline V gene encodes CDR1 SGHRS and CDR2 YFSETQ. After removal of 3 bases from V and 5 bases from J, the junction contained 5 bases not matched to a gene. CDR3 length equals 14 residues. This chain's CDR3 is CASSSQGVNNEQFF. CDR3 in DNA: TGCGCCAGCAGCTCCCAGGGGGTGAACAATGAGCAGTTCTTC.

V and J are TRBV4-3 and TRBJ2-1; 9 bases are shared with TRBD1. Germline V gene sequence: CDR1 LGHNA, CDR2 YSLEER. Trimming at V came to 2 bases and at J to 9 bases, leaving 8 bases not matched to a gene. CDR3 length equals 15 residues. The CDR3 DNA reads TGCGCCAGCAGCCAAACGTGGGGACAGGGAATTGAGCAGTTCTTC. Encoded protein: CASSQTWGQGIEQFF.

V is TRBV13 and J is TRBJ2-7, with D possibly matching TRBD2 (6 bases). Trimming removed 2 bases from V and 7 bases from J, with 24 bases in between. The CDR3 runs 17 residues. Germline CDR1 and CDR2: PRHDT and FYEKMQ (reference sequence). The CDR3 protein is CASSLPHLGGAASEQYF. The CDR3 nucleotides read TGTGCCAGCAGCTTACCCCACCTAGGAGGGGCGGCGAGTGAGCAGTACTTC.

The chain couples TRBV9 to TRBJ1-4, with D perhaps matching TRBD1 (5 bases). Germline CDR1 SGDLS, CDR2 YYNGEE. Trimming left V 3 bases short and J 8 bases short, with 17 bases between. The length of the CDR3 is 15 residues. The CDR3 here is CASSGLGQGGEKLFF. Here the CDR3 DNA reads TGTGCCAGCAGCGGGTTAGGGCAGGGAGGAGAAAAACTGTTTTTT.

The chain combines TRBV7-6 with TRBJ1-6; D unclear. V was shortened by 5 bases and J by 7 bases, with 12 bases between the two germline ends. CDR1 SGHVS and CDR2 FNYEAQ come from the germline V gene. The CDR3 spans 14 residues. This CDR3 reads CASSPGRWNSPLHF. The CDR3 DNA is TGTGCCAGCAGCCCCGGGAGGTGGAATTCACCCCTCCACTTT.

The CDR3 reads CASSLSFYEQYF. CDR3 DNA sequence: TGTGCCAGCAGTTTATCGTTCTACGAGCAGTACTTC. This chain links TRBV28 with TRBJ2-7; the D is unclear. From germline, CDR1 is MDHEN and CDR2 SYDVKM. The germline V and J ends were trimmed by 1 base and 3 bases, with 4 bases remaining between them. The CDR3 contains 12 residues.

CDR3 in amino acids: CASSPKTGGTEAFF. For the CDR3, the DNA is TGTGCCAGCAGCCCCAAGACAGGGGGGACTGAAGCTTTCTTT. V gene TRBV6-4 combines with J gene TRBJ1-1, with 9 bases lining up with TRBD1. V lost 6 bases to trimming and J lost 5 bases; unmatched junction nucleotides: 7. The CDR3 has 14 amino acids. Germline assignment: CDR1 MRHNA and CDR2 SNTAGT.

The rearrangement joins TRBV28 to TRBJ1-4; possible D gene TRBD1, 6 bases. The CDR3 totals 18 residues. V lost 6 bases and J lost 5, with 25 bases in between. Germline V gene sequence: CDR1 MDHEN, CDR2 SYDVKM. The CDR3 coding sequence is TGTGCCAGCAGCGATACAGGGAGGGGCCGAAGTGAGAATGAAAAACTGTTTTTT. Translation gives CASSDTGRGRSENEKLFF. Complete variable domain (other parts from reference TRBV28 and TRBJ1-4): DVKVTQSSRYLVKRTGEKVFLECVQDMDHENMFWYRQDPGLGLRLIYFSYDVKMKEKGDIPEGYSVSREKKERFSLILESASTNQTSMYLCASSDTGRGRSENEKLFFGSGTQLSVL.

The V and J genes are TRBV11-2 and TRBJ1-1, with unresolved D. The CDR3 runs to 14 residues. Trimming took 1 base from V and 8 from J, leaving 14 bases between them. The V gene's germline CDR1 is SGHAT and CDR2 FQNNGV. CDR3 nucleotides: TGTGCCAGCAGCTTAGCCCAGGTCCGACGAGAAGCTTTCTTT. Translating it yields CASSLAQVRREAFF.

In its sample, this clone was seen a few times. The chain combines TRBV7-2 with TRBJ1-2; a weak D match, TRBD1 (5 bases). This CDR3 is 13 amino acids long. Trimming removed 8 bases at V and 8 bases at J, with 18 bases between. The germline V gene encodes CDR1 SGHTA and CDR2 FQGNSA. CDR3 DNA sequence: TGTGCCAGCTCCAACCGGGACTCCGGGGGCTACACCTTC. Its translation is CASSNRDSGGYTF. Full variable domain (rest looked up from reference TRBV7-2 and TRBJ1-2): GAGVSQSPSNKVTEKGKDVELRCDPISGHTALYWYRQSLGQGLEFLIYFQGNSAPDKSGLPSDRFSAERTGGSVSTLTIQRTQQEDSAVYLCASSNRDSGGYTFGSGTRLTVV.

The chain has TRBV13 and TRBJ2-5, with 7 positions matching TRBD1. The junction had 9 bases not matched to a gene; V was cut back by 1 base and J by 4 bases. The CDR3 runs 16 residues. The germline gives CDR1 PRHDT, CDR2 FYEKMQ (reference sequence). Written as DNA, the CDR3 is TGTGCCAGCAGCTTAGAAGGGGGCAGAAGAGGAGAGACCCAGTACTTC. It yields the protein CASSLEGGRRGETQYF.

The CDR3 sequence is CASSNPHSGGSGELFF. Written as DNA, the CDR3 is TGTGCCAGCAGCAACCCCCATTCGGGGGGGTCCGGGGAGCTGTTTTTT. The chain carries TRBV9 and TRBJ2-2; 8 positions match TRBD2. Germline V gives CDR1 SGDLS, CDR2 YYNGEE. This CDR3 has 16 residues. Unmatched junction bases numbered 11, after V lost 4 bases and J lost 6 bases.

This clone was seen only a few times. In nucleotides, the CDR3 is TGTGCCAGCAGTTCACGACGCGGGGGGCGGTTGGTCATTCAGTACTTC. Amino acids: CASSSRRGGRLVIQYF. The chain employs TRBV6-7 and TRBJ2-4, with 8 bases lining up with TRBD2. TRBV6-7 is reported as an ORF; its role is uncertain. The trim removed 4 bases at V and 9 bases at J, leaving 14 bases unmatched. CDR3 size: 16 residues.

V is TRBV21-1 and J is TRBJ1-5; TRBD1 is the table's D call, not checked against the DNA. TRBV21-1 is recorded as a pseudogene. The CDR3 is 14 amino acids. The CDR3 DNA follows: TGTGCCAGCACCCGGGACAGGAAGAATCAGCCCCAGCATTTT. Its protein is CASTRDRKNQPQHF.

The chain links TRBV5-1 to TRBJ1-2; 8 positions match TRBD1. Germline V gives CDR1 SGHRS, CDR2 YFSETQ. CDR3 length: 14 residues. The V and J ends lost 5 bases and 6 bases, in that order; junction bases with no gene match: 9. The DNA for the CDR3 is TGCGCCAGCAGTTCCCGACAGGGGTTGGATGGCTACACCTTC. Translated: CASSSRQGLDGYTF.

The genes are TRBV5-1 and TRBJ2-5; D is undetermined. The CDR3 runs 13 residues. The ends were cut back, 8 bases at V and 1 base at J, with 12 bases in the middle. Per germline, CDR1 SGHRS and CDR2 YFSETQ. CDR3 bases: TGCGCCAGTGCCTGGGTAGCCCAAGAGACCCAGTACTTC. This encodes CASAWVAQETQYF.

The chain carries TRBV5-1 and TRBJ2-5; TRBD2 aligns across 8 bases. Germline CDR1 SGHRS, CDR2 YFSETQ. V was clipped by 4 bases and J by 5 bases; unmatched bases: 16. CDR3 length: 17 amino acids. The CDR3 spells CASSKTSEGLQGETQYF. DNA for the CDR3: TGCGCCAGCAGCAAGACTAGCGAGGGACTTCAGGGGGAGACCCAGTACTTC.

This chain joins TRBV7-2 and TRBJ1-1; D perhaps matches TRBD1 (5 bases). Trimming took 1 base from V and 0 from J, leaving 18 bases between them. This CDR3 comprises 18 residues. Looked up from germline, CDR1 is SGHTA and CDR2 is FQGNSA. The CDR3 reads CASSLDGGRRVMNTEAFF. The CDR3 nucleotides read TGTGCCAGCAGCTTAGACGGGGGTAGGAGGGTTATGAACACTGAAGCTTTCTTT.

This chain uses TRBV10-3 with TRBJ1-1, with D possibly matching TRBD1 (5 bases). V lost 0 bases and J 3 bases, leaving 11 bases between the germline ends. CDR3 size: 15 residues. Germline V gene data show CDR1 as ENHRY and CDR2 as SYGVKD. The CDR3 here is CAISESGGGYTEAFF. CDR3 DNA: TGTGCCATCAGTGAGTCTGGGGGGGGGTACACTGAAGCTTTCTTT.